The rows below give T cell receptor beta chains drawn from one sample of a study of shared clonotypes between healthy human individuals. Repertoires were generated with immunoSEQ multiplex PCR, while TCRdb's copy carries only in-frame clones and drops some. The sample lists roughly 890,000 clones; more than 85% were seen once. The specimen sequenced was naive CD8+ T cells sorted from blood. The receptors originated from a man aged 30 to 45 in good health. CDR3s include the opening cysteine and the closing phenylalanine or tryptophan. Each record gives: V gene, J gene, D gene, CDR3 protein, CDR3 DNA. D genes are given only for firm matches.

>TRBV29-1|TRBJ2-4|-
CSALSQNIQYF
TGCAGCGCCCTCAGCCAAAACATTCAGTACTTC
>TRBV11-2|TRBJ2-5|-
CASSSWRVFETQYF
TGTGCCAGCTCTTCGTGGAGGGTCTTCGAGACCCAGTACTTC
>TRBV5-1|TRBJ1-1|-
CASSVRRAENTEAFF
TGCGCCAGCAGCGTCCGGAGGGCTGAAAACACTGAAGCTTTCTTT
>TRBV27|TRBJ1-2|-
CASSSGPIYGYTF
TGTGCCAGCAGTTCGGGACCGATATATGGCTACACCTTC
>TRBV7-9|TRBJ2-7|TRBD1
CASSSTGIEQYF
TGTGCCAGCAGCTCGACAGGGATCGAGCAGTACTTC
>TRBV7-6|TRBJ2-1|-
CASSLEGWEGEQFF
TGTGCCAGCAGCTTAGAGGGGTGGGAAGGTGAGCAGTTCTTC
>TRBV6-5|TRBJ2-5|-
CASSDGRGKTQYF
TGTGCCAGCAGCGACGGTCGGGGGAAGACCCAGTACTTC
>TRBV10-1|TRBJ2-5|TRBD1
CASSTGAEETQYF
TGCGCCAGCAGTACAGGGGCCGAAGAGACCCAGTACTTC
>TRBV2|TRBJ2-7|-
CASSWRGDPNEQYF
TGTGCCAGCAGCTGGAGAGGGGACCCCAACGAGCAGTACTTC
>TRBV28|TRBJ2-7|-
CASSHPWGESYEQYF
TGTGCCAGCAGCCACCCCTGGGGGGAGTCCTACGAGCAGTACTTC